Listed below are T cell receptor beta chains from one sample, sequenced in a study of shared clonotypes between healthy human individuals. The repertoire was sequenced with immunoSEQ multiplex PCR; TCRdb's copy has only in-frame clones and lacks some. The repertoire holds about 2 million clones, with over 85% as singletons. The sequenced sample was naive CD8+ T cells sorted from blood. Receptors originate from a man younger than 35 in good health. Each CDR3 is given with its conserved first and last residue. The order of the fields is V gene, D gene, J gene, clone size, CDR3 protein, CDR3 DNA. A D gene is named only where the DNA matches it firmly. Clone size is not always given. Where it is, it says once, few, many or a class for expanded clones.

V gene: TRBV27; D gene: -; J gene: TRBJ1-1; clone size: -; CDR3 protein: CASSFLGVDGLNTEAFF; CDR3 DNA: TGTGCCAGCAGTTTCCTCGGGGTGGACGGTCTGAACACTGAAGCTTTCTTT
V gene: TRBV30; D gene: -; J gene: TRBJ2-3; clone size: -; CDR3 protein: CAWSVGQGRTDTQYF; CDR3 DNA: TGTGCCTGGAGTGTTGGGCAGGGGAGGACAGATACGCAGTATTTT
V gene: TRBV15; D gene: -; J gene: TRBJ1-6; clone size: -; CDR3 protein: CATSRGENSPLHF; CDR3 DNA: TGTGCCACCAGCAGAGGGGAGAATTCACCCCTCCACTTT
V gene: TRBV7-3; D gene: TRBD2; J gene: TRBJ2-3; clone size: -; CDR3 protein: CASSLKLNSGGPRDTQYF; CDR3 DNA: TGTGCCAGCAGTTTAAAACTCAATAGCGGGGGCCCACGGGATACGCAGTATTTT
V gene: TRBV9; D gene: TRBD1; J gene: TRBJ1-1; clone size: -; CDR3 protein: CASSPRDRGWGTEAFF; CDR3 DNA: TGTGCCAGCAGCCCCCGGGACAGGGGGTGGGGCACTGAAGCTTTCTTT
V gene: TRBV5-1; D gene: -; J gene: TRBJ2-3; clone size: -; CDR3 protein: CASSRPDNTDTQYF; CDR3 DNA: TGCGCCAGCAGCCGGCCGGATAATACAGATACGCAGTATTTT
V gene: TRBV28; D gene: -; J gene: TRBJ2-7; clone size: once; CDR3 protein: CASTDLGLGGEQYF; CDR3 DNA: TGTGCCAGCACGGACTTGGGATTAGGGGGGGAGCAGTACTTC
V gene: TRBV27; D gene: -; J gene: TRBJ2-7; clone size: -; CDR3 protein: CASSLGEGGEQYF; CDR3 DNA: TGTGCCAGCAGTTTAGGGGAGGGGGGTGAGCAGTACTTC
V gene: TRBV6-6; D gene: TRBD2; J gene: TRBJ2-5; clone size: -; CDR3 protein: CASNELAGGRETQYF; CDR3 DNA: TGTGCCAGCAACGAACTAGCGGGGGGGCGCGAGACCCAGTACTTC
V gene: TRBV7-6; D gene: -; J gene: TRBJ2-4; clone size: -; CDR3 protein: CASSPKAGADIQYF; CDR3 DNA: TGTGCCAGCAGCCCCAAGGCCGGGGCCGACATTCAGTACTTC
V gene: TRBV25-1; D gene: TRBD1; J gene: TRBJ1-3; clone size: -; CDR3 protein: CASSLQGLGNTIYF; CDR3 DNA: TGTGCCAGCAGTTTACAGGGGCTCGGGAACACCATATATTTT
V gene: TRBV27; D gene: TRBD1; J gene: TRBJ1-5; clone size: -; CDR3 protein: CASSPRGSNQPQHF; CDR3 DNA: TGTGCCAGCAGTCCCAGGGGGAGCAATCAGCCCCAGCATTTT
V gene: TRBV2; D gene: -; J gene: TRBJ2-7; clone size: -; CDR3 protein: CASRWTDDYEQYF; CDR3 DNA: TGTGCCAGCAGATGGACAGACGACTACGAGCAGTACTTC
V gene: TRBV28; D gene: -; J gene: TRBJ1-2; clone size: -; CDR3 protein: CASSIRTGYYGYTF; CDR3 DNA: TGTGCCAGCAGTATTCGAACAGGGTACTATGGCTACACCTTC
V gene: TRBV7-9; D gene: -; J gene: TRBJ1-2; clone size: -; CDR3 protein: CASSTIPGTWSYGYTF; CDR3 DNA: TGTGCCAGCAGCACCATTCCCGGGACCTGGAGCTATGGCTACACCTTC
V gene: TRBV5-6; D gene: -; J gene: TRBJ2-7; clone size: -; CDR3 protein: CASSPPAGPYEQYF; CDR3 DNA: TGTGCCAGCAGCCCCCCGGCGGGACCCTACGAGCAGTACTTC
V gene: TRBV5-1; D gene: -; J gene: TRBJ2-2; clone size: -; CDR3 protein: CASSPLTGSNTGELFF; CDR3 DNA: TGCGCCAGCAGCCCACTCACGGGATCGAACACCGGGGAGCTGTTTTTT
V gene: TRBV9; D gene: -; J gene: TRBJ2-4; clone size: -; CDR3 protein: CASSVYGEWDIQYF; CDR3 DNA: TGTGCCAGCAGCGTATATGGGGAATGGGACATTCAGTACTTC
V gene: TRBV7-9; D gene: -; J gene: TRBJ2-1; clone size: -; CDR3 protein: CASRPGLHNEQFF; CDR3 DNA: TGTGCCAGCAGACCGGGGCTGCACAATGAGCAGTTCTTC
V gene: TRBV18; D gene: TRBD1; J gene: TRBJ1-2; clone size: -; CDR3 protein: CASSTDRVPRPGYGYTF; CDR3 DNA: TGTGCCAGCTCAACCGACAGGGTTCCTCGACCCGGCTATGGCTACACCTTC
V gene: TRBV6-1; D gene: -; J gene: TRBJ1-5; clone size: -; CDR3 protein: CASSEEDSYSNQPQHF; CDR3 DNA: TGTGCCAGCAGTGAAGAGGACAGTTATAGCAATCAGCCCCAGCATTTT
V gene: TRBV7-9; D gene: -; J gene: TRBJ1-3; clone size: -; CDR3 protein: CASSPSEGNTIYF; CDR3 DNA: TGTGCCAGCAGCCCCTCCGAAGGGAACACCATATATTTT
V gene: TRBV28; D gene: TRBD1; J gene: TRBJ2-7; clone size: -; CDR3 protein: CASSWTGQTYEQYF; CDR3 DNA: TGTGCCAGCAGTTGGACAGGGCAAACCTACGAGCAGTACTTC
V gene: TRBV4-1; D gene: -; J gene: TRBJ1-3; clone size: -; CDR3 protein: CASSQDRRADSGNTIYF; CDR3 DNA: TGCGCCAGCAGCCAAGATAGGCGGGCCGATTCTGGAAACACCATATATTTT
V gene: TRBV19; D gene: -; J gene: TRBJ2-7; clone size: once; CDR3 protein: CASSMGASSSYEQYF; CDR3 DNA: TGTGCCAGTAGTATGGGGGCCAGCAGCTCCTACGAGCAGTACTTC
V gene: TRBV4-2; D gene: -; J gene: TRBJ2-3; clone size: -; CDR3 protein: CASSQERADTQYF; CDR3 DNA: TGTGCCAGCAGCCAAGAGAGGGCAGATACGCAGTATTTT
V gene: TRBV7-9; D gene: TRBD1; J gene: TRBJ1-3; clone size: few; CDR3 protein: CASSRGTGRPMVSGNTIYF; CDR3 DNA: TGTGCCAGCAGCCGGGGGACAGGGAGGCCCATGGTCTCTGGAAACACCATATATTTT
V gene: TRBV6-1; D gene: -; J gene: TRBJ1-1; clone size: -; CDR3 protein: CASSDPGQPEAFF; CDR3 DNA: TGTGCCAGCAGTGACCCCGGACAACCTGAAGCTTTCTTT
V gene: TRBV2; D gene: -; J gene: TRBJ2-7; clone size: once; CDR3 protein: CASSETGRVTYEQYF; CDR3 DNA: TGTGCCAGCAGTGAGACAGGGAGGGTGACCTACGAGCAGTACTTC
V gene: TRBV30; D gene: TRBD1; J gene: TRBJ1-1; clone size: -; CDR3 protein: CAWSALDRVTEAFF; CDR3 DNA: TGTGCCTGGAGTGCGTTGGACAGGGTCACTGAAGCTTTCTTT
V gene: TRBV5-1; D gene: -; J gene: TRBJ2-1; clone size: -; CDR3 protein: CASSLVTGNDEQFF; CDR3 DNA: TGCGCCAGCAGCTTGGTTACAGGGAACGATGAGCAGTTCTTC
V gene: TRBV27; D gene: -; J gene: TRBJ2-7; clone size: -; CDR3 protein: CASSPGVPYEQYF; CDR3 DNA: TGTGCCAGCAGCCCAGGGGTTCCCTACGAGCAGTACTTC
V gene: TRBV30; D gene: -; J gene: TRBJ2-7; clone size: once; CDR3 protein: CAWASSYEQYF; CDR3 DNA: TGTGCCTGGGCGAGCTCCTACGAGCAGTACTTC
V gene: TRBV6-1; D gene: -; J gene: TRBJ2-7; clone size: -; CDR3 protein: CASSESYRVEEQYF; CDR3 DNA: TGTGCCAGCAGTGAATCCTACAGGGTAGAGGAGCAGTACTTC
V gene: TRBV10-3; D gene: TRBD1; J gene: TRBJ1-5; clone size: -; CDR3 protein: CAISETGDSNQPQHF; CDR3 DNA: TGTGCCATCAGTGAGACAGGGGATAGCAATCAGCCCCAGCATTTT
V gene: TRBV19; D gene: -; J gene: TRBJ2-7; clone size: -; CDR3 protein: CASSIDAYEQYF; CDR3 DNA: TGTGCCAGTAGTATCGATGCCTACGAGCAGTACTTC
V gene: TRBV4-1; D gene: -; J gene: TRBJ2-2; clone size: -; CDR3 protein: CASSPEGVDGELFF; CDR3 DNA: TGCGCCAGCAGCCCAGAGGGCGTCGATGGGGAGCTGTTTTTT
V gene: TRBV25-1; D gene: -; J gene: TRBJ2-1; clone size: -; CDR3 protein: CASSEYPIF; CDR3 DNA: TGTGCCAGCAGTGAATATCCGATCTTC
V gene: TRBV5-1; D gene: -; J gene: TRBJ2-5; clone size: -; CDR3 protein: CASSLVGSSQETQYF; CDR3 DNA: TGCGCCAGCAGCTTGGTTGGCAGTTCCCAAGAGACCCAGTACTTC
V gene: TRBV6-1; D gene: -; J gene: TRBJ2-7; clone size: -; CDR3 protein: CASSAGWSSYEQYF; CDR3 DNA: TGTGCCAGCAGTGCCGGCTGGAGCTCCTACGAGCAGTACTTC
V gene: TRBV9; D gene: -; J gene: TRBJ2-3; clone size: -; CDR3 protein: CASSPPRDVTQYF; CDR3 DNA: TGTGCCAGCAGCCCTCCCCGCGACGTTACGCAGTATTTT
V gene: TRBV18; D gene: -; J gene: TRBJ2-5; clone size: once; CDR3 protein: CASSPSDRQETQYF; CDR3 DNA: TGTGCCAGCTCACCATCCGACAGGCAAGAGACCCAGTACTTC